These T cell receptor beta chains were read from a single sample in a study of human T cells and chemical hapten exposure. TCRdb re-called the RACE reads with MiXCR, one entry per CDR3 protein. The sample has 100,000 to 150,000 distinct CDR3 sequences; roughly an eighth are singletons. Sample: whole blood, taken in connection with sensitization to the hapten diphenylcyclopropenone (DPC). These receptors originate from a man younger than 35 with alopecia areata. Some clones in this sample may be carry-over from other donors' samples. Each CDR3 is given with its conserved first and last residue. D genes are given only for firm matches. Where a row states a size, it is once, few, many or the class of an expanded clone; other rows omit it.

v_gene	d_gene	j_gene	abundance	CDR3aa	CDR3nt
TRBV4-3	-	TRBJ1-1	-	CASSQVQGPGNTEAFF	TGCGCCAGCAGCCAAGTTCAGGGTCCCGGGAACACTGAAGCTTTCTTT
TRBV7-8	-	TRBJ2-7	-	CASSLLAGQKYEQYF	TGTGCCAGCAGCTTATTGGCGGGACAGAAGTACGAGCAGTACTTC
TRBV10-1	TRBD2	TRBJ2-1	few	CASSESKRGEGEQFF	TGCGCCAGCAGTGAGTCCAAGCGGGGGGAGGGTGAGCAGTTCTTC
TRBV5-6	-	TRBJ1-1	few	CASSLWSGVFASEAFF	TGTGCCAGCAGCTTGTGGTCAGGGGTGTTTGCCTCTGAAGCTTTCTTT
TRBV7-9	-	TRBJ1-1	-	CASSFTLLEAFF	TGTGCCAGCAGCTTCACTCTCCTAGAAGCTTTCTTT
TRBV28	-	TRBJ2-4	many	CASSFPTLAKNIQYF	TGTGCCAGCAGTTTTCCAACTCTAGCCAAAAACATTCAGTACTTC
TRBV6-1	-	TRBJ1-6	few	CASSEAYQKRRGYNSPLHF	TGTGCCAGCAGTGAAGCTTACCAAAAACGGAGGGGTTATAATTCACCCCTCCACTTT
TRBV19	-	TRBJ2-2	-	CASSIPGLVDTGELFF	TGTGCCAGTAGTATTCCGGGACTCGTGGACACCGGGGAGCTGTTTTTT
TRBV4-3	-	TRBJ2-3	few	CASSQVGRGDTQYF	TGCGCCAGCAGCCAAGTCGGACGGGGGGATACGCAGTATTTT
TRBV20-1	-	TRBJ1-2	few	CSAREDSYGYTF	TGCAGTGCTAGAGAGGACAGCTATGGCTACACCTTC
TRBV12-3/TRBV12-4	-	TRBJ2-2	-	CASSFVRGHTGELFF	TGTGCCAGCAGTTTTGTCCGGGGACACACCGGGGAGCTGTTTTTT
TRBV12-3/TRBV12-4	-	TRBJ2-6	once	CASSLGVANVLTF	TGTGCCAGCAGTTTAGGAGTTGCCAACGTCCTGACTTTC
TRBV5-1	TRBD1	TRBJ2-1	-	CASSRGTASNEQFF	TGCGCCAGCAGCCGTGGGACAGCATCGAATGAGCAGTTCTTC
TRBV6-1	-	TRBJ1-5	-	CASTTPGQGEQPQHF	TGTGCCAGCACCACTCCCGGTCAGGGAGAGCAGCCCCAGCATTTT
TRBV14	-	TRBJ2-3	many	CASSQVGGAGDTQYF	TGTGCCAGCAGCCAAGTTGGGGGGGCCGGAGATACGCAGTATTTT
TRBV7-2	-	TRBJ2-5	-	CASSLMEGMGWETQYF	TGCGCCAGCAGCTTGATGGAGGGCATGGGTTGGGAGACCCAGTACTTC
TRBV18	-	TRBJ2-7	few	CASSPNGDSYEQYF	TGTGCCAGCTCACCGAATGGAGACTCCTACGAGCAGTACTTC
TRBV29-1	-	TRBJ1-1	many	CRVDLGGRAFF	TGCAGGGTTGACCTGGGCGGAAGGGCTTTCTTT
TRBV29-1	-	TRBJ1-1	once	CTISGGSPTMNTEAFF	TGCACCATCTCTGGGGGCAGCCCCACCATGAACACTGAAGCTTTCTTT
TRBV11-2	TRBD1	TRBJ2-7	-	CASSPLKGQGDEQYF	TGTGCCAGCAGCCCACTCAAAGGACAGGGGGACGAGCAGTACTTC
TRBV15	-	TRBJ1-4	-	CATSGAAGRIEKLFF	TGTGCCACCAGCGGGGCGGCCGGGAGGATTGAAAAACTGTTTTTT
TRBV6-2/TRBV6-3	-	TRBJ2-6	many	CASSRNRAGANVLTF	TGTGCCAGCAGCCGCAACAGGGCTGGGGCCAACGTCCTGACTTTC
TRBV5-4	-	TRBJ2-5	few	CASSPERAQETQYF	TGTGCCAGCAGCCCTGAGCGGGCCCAAGAGACCCAGTACTTC
TRBV6-1	-	TRBJ2-3	few	CASSETLATDTQYF	TGTGCCAGCAGTGAAACCCTAGCCACAGATACGCAGTATTTT
TRBV7-2	TRBD1	TRBJ1-2	many	CASSSLDRGHGYTF	TGTGCCAGCAGCTCTCTTGACAGGGGGCATGGCTACACCTTC
TRBV29-1	TRBD1	TRBJ2-7	few	CSYGQGPYEQYF	TGCAGCTACGGACAGGGTCCCTACGAGCAGTACTTC
TRBV10-1	TRBD1	TRBJ2-2	few	CASSEPAPGQGFGELFF	TGCGCCAGCAGTGAGCCAGCCCCGGGACAGGGGTTCGGGGAGCTGTTTTTT
TRBV7-2	-	TRBJ2-3	few	CASSLFTDTQYF	TGTGCCAGCAGCCTCTTCACAGATACGCAGTATTTT
TRBV11-2	TRBD2	TRBJ2-1	-	CASSPQSGGGYEQFF	TGTGCCAGCAGCCCCCAGAGCGGGGGAGGGTATGAGCAGTTCTTC
TRBV29-1	TRBD1	TRBJ2-7	many	CSVGAGGRNEQYF	TGCAGCGTTGGGGCAGGGGGCAGAAACGAGCAGTACTTC
TRBV7-2	-	TRBJ2-1	-	CASSRDTYNEQFF	TGTGCCAGCAGCAGGGACACTTACAATGAGCAGTTCTTC
TRBV12-3/TRBV12-4	-	TRBJ2-7	few	CASSSLGYRAHITF	TGTGCCAGCAGTTCCCTTGGCTACAGGGCCCATATAACCTTC
TRBV6-2/TRBV6-3	TRBD1	TRBJ2-1	few	CASSPHRGRNEQFF	TGTGCCAGCAGTCCCCACAGGGGGCGCAATGAGCAGTTCTTC
TRBV27	-	TRBJ2-2	few	CASSLNFGELFF	TGTGCCAGCAGTTTAAACTTCGGGGAGCTGTTTTTT
TRBV5-6	-	TRBJ2-1	-	CASSLRRVGEFF	TGTGCCAGCAGCTTGAGGCGGGTAGGGGAGTTCTTC
TRBV14	-	TRBJ2-3	many	CASSPSKGLGGLPDTQYF	TGTGCCAGCAGCCCTTCAAAGGGGCTGGGAGGTTTGCCAGATACGCAGTATTTT
TRBV24-1	-	TRBJ1-5	many	CATSDSGDQPQHF	TGTGCCACCAGTGATTCAGGGGATCAGCCCCAGCATTTT
TRBV18	TRBD1	TRBJ1-1	few	CASSWTGEGNTEAFF	TGTGCCAGCTCATGGACAGGGGAAGGGAACACTGAAGCTTTCTTT
TRBV5-1	TRBD2	TRBJ2-2	many	CASASGGSRTGELFF	TGCGCCAGCGCCAGCGGGGGATCCCGCACCGGGGAGCTGTTTTTT
TRBV4-3	-	TRBJ2-7	-	CASSQDMAYEQYF	TGCGCCAGCAGCCAAGACATGGCCTACGAGCAGTACTTC
TRBV4-3	-	TRBJ1-2	-	CASSQDRAEANYGYTF	TGCGCCAGCAGCCAAGATAGGGCAGAAGCTAACTATGGCTACACCTTC
TRBV12-3/TRBV12-4	-	TRBJ2-7	-	CASSRAPDGSAYEQYF	TGTGCCAGCAGTCGCGCCCCGGACGGATCCGCCTACGAGCAGTACTTC
TRBV28	-	TRBJ2-4	-	CASRGLSVLAKNIQYF	TGTGCCAGTCGCGGTCTGTCCGTACTAGCCAAAAACATTCAGTACTTC
TRBV6-5	TRBD1	TRBJ1-2	few	CASSRSGTGLYGYTF	TGTGCCAGCAGTAGGTCTGGGACAGGGTTGTATGGCTACACCTTC
TRBV4-2	-	TRBJ1-1	few	CASSPRRTGNTEAFF	TGTGCCAGCAGCCCGAGAAGGACGGGGAACACTGAAGCTTTCTTT
TRBV12-3/TRBV12-4	-	TRBJ1-1	-	CASSFRGSMNTEAFF	TGTGCCAGCAGTTTTCGGGGTTCAATGAACACTGAAGCTTTCTTT
TRBV6-2/TRBV6-3	-	TRBJ1-1	-	CASSYWGTEAFF	TGTGCCAGCAGTTACTGGGGGACCGAAGCTTTCTTT
TRBV9	TRBD1	TRBJ1-1	many	CASSETGVTEAFF	TGTGCCAGCAGTGAGACAGGGGTCACTGAAGCTTTCTTT
TRBV5-1	-	TRBJ2-3	-	CASSLGGMTDTQYF	TGCGCCAGCAGTCTGGGGGGAATGACAGATACGCAGTATTTT
TRBV29-1	-	TRBJ1-5	-	CSVTGARDQPQHF	TGCAGCGTTACGGGGGCCCGAGATCAGCCCCAGCATTTT
TRBV7-9	-	TRBJ2-6	many	CAHPVRETGANVLTF	TGTGCACACCCCGTCCGGGAGACTGGGGCCAACGTCCTGACTTTC
TRBV12-3/TRBV12-4	TRBD1	TRBJ2-3	few	CASMPTGMYVVDTQYF	TGTGCCAGCATGCCGACAGGGATGTACGTGGTAGATACGCAGTATTTT
TRBV20-1	-	TRBJ1-1	-	CSASQPGNTEAFF	TGCAGTGCTAGTCAACCGGGGAACACTGAAGCTTTCTTT
TRBV9	TRBD2	TRBJ2-3	-	CASTPSGAPDTQYF	TGTGCCAGCACCCCTAGCGGGGCCCCAGATACGCAGTATTTT
TRBV20-1	-	TRBJ1-2	-	CSARDPQNYGYTF	TGCAGTGCTAGAGATCCACAGAACTATGGCTACACCTTC
TRBV6-2/TRBV6-3	-	TRBJ1-3	few	CASSYSPGRHFSGNTIYF	TGTGCCAGCAGTTACTCGCCCGGACGGCACTTCTCTGGAAACACCATATATTTT
TRBV11-2	-	TRBJ2-3	-	CASGGGGDTQYF	TGTGCCAGCGGAGGGGGAGGAGATACGCAGTATTTT